This section outlines one TCR beta chain sequence together with its context. These data originate in a study of blood T cell repertoires in COVID-19. Data came from immunoSEQ multiplex PCR; TCRdb stores just in-frame clones and leaves some out. Seen here are some 280,000 clones, roughly 90% observed once, and the top ten hold just under 0.95%. The clonotype originates from a woman between 35 and 50 years old who had recovered from COVID-19. Source material: peripheral blood.

The CDR3 protein is CASASGTGTHYGYTF. In nucleotides, the CDR3 is TGCGCCAGTGCGTCCGGGACAGGGACTCACTATGGCTACACCTTC. This chain uses TRBV5-1 with TRBJ1-2, with 9 nucleotides matching TRBD1. J lost 3 bases, V lost 8 bases, and 11 bases had no gene match. Per the germline V gene, CDR1 is SGHRS and CDR2 is YFSETQ. The CDR3 loop spans 15 amino acids. The full variable domain, with the rest looked up from reference TRBV5-1 and TRBJ1-2, is KAGVTQTPRYLIKTRGQQVTLSCSPISGHRSVSWYQQTPGQGLQFLFEYFSETQRNKGNFPGRFSGRQFSNSRSEMNVSTLELGDSALYLCASASGTGTHYGYTFGSGTRLTVV.